This T cell receptor beta chain was documented in a study of blood T cell repertoires in COVID-19 (dated by TCRdb to the early 2020s). The study in broad terms: Samples covering the acute and convalescent phases of COVID-19 were provided by collaborators in the United States, Italy and Spain. The prospective study material was composed of cDNA or gDNA derived from T cells, B-cell-depleted T cells, or PBMCs. Subjects who had been exposed to COVID-19, were actively infected with it, or had recovered from it provided the deeply sampled blood TCRbeta repertoires that made up the dataset. The repertoires were made available in a free public database intended to serve as a resource for research on the immune response to SARS-CoV-2. The samples were drawn from two sources: the first 160 participants of the ongoing ImmuneRACE study, and 1,000 to 1,500 subjects contributed by 6 global collaborators. A de-identified subject ID, COVID-19 status, age in years and sex were almost always included in the sample metadata. HLA class I and class II types, where available, came from metadata supplied by the sample provider rather than from assay-based typing.

CDR1 and CDR2 (LNHDA, SQIVND) derive from the germline V gene (reference sequence). Relative to germline, V is missing 8 bases and J is missing 4 bases, with 6 bases of the junction outside any gene match. From the cysteine up to the phenylalanine, the CDR3 has a length of 13 residues. Kept here is only the CDR3 DNA, which spans 39 bases and is read in frame from base 1. Results and caveats for the whole study, not just this receptor: Clinical and demographic metadata were provided uncurated, with the amount varying by source and participant.

This clone has more than one count but fewer than ten. Its antigen specificity is not known. Nothing much larger sits one base from this clone, and base qualities are not available. Collaborating institutions collected whole blood in K2EDTA tubes following their own protocols. For TCRbeta analysis, collaborators shipped samples in one of three forms: frozen whole blood, isolated PBMCs, or DNA extracted from either of those sample types. The immunoSEQ Assay, a bias-controlled multiplex PCR, was used to amplify TCRbeta CDR3 regions from genomic DNA. The original methods were these. The number of nucleated cells in each sample was estimated from the amplification of reference gene primers within the assay. Sequence reads were collapsed and filtered to measure the absolute abundance of every unique TCRbeta CDR3 rearrangement. For each sample, productive Simpson clonality was calculated by taking the square root of Simpson's diversity index across productive rearrangements. In TCRdb, the immuneACCESS table is reduced to in-frame sequences with V and J assigned. These tables do not hold every clone; where another copy was compared, an unresolved V gene accounts for under half, and the others remain unexplained. V, J and clone size derive from that table, while D and trimming were established from the DNA sequence. Across this sample there are hundreds of thousands of clones, with more than 80% seen only once. The ten largest account for roughly 0.26% of the sample.

The sequence joins TRBV19 to TRBJ1-2; the central 8 bases match TRBD1. The receptor was isolated from a young woman with acute or convalescent COVID-19. The sample consisted of peripheral blood. The CDR3 reads CASLGTGIYGYTF. The DNA sequence is TGTGCCAGTCTCGGGACAGGCATCTATGGCTACACCTTC.